This T cell receptor (beta chain) was identified in a study of blood T cell repertoires in COVID-19. Across the whole study: Samples of COVID-19 (acute and convalescent) were obtained from the United States, Italy and Spain. PBMCs, B-cell-depleted T cells, or T cells provided the cDNA or gDNA that made up the material.

CDR1 is LGHDT and CDR2 is YNNKEL in the germline V gene (reference sequence). The V gene end was trimmed by 6 bases and the J gene end by 3 bases; junction bases not matched to a gene: 5. The CDR3 has 14 amino acids. The table came from immunoSEQ multiplex PCR; TCRdb's copy has only in-frame clones and leaves some out. Of under 300,000 clones in the sample, approximately 90% were seen once. The chain uses TRBV3-1 (or the pseudogene TRBV3-2) and TRBJ1-2, with 9 bases aligning to TRBD1. The sequence was obtained from a man aged 30-40 years who had recovered from COVID-19. Sequencing was carried out using peripheral blood. CDR3 sequence reads: CASSRTGVDYGYTF. The CDR3 DNA reads as TGTGCCAGCAGTCGGACAGGGGTGGACTATGGCTACACCTTC.